A single sample is the source of the 19 T cell receptor beta chains below, sequenced in a study of T cells after posttransplantation cyclophosphamide. The protocol was immunoSEQ multiplex PCR, while the TCRdb copy is restricted to in-frame clones and leaves out a portion. The sample shows approximately 25,000 clones, none of them appearing just once. The sequenced sample consisted of PBMCs. The receptors come from a woman in her fifties or sixties in good health, CMV-negative, and a related stem cell transplant donor.

This clone is deemed medium-sized. The chain links TRBV7-3 to TRBJ2-7; possibly TRBD2 for D (6 bases). Trimming pared 0 bases from V and 2 bases from J, leaving 14 bases between. The germline V gene has CDR1 SGHTA and CDR2 FQGTGA. The CDR3 runs 16 residues. Written as DNA, the CDR3 is TGTGCCAGCAGCTTAACAGGCGGGACGAGTCCCTACGAGCAGTACTTC. Translation gives CASSLTGGTSPYEQYF.

This clone was observed at least ten times. This rearrangement joins TRBV11-2 to TRBJ1-2; 8 bases match TRBD1. V shed 5 bases and J 4 bases; nucleotides not matched to a gene: 6. There are 14 residues in the CDR3. Germline lookup yields CDR1 SGHAT and CDR2 FQNNGV. Here the CDR3 reads CASSTPGTGYGYTF. For the CDR3, the DNA is TGTGCCAGCAGCACGCCGGGGACAGGCTATGGCTACACCTTC.

This clone was picked up many times. The chain links TRBV5-1 to TRBJ2-1; possibly TRBD2 for D (6 bases). There are 14 residues in the CDR3. Trimming left V 0 bases short and J 7 bases short, with 11 bases between. CDR1 and CDR2 from the germline V gene are SGHRS and YFSETQ. CDR3 DNA sequence: TGCGCCAGCAGCTTGGTGCTAGCGAGGAATGAGCAGTTCTTC. Translation gives CASSLVLARNEQFF.

There are many counts of this clone. V usage is TRBV4-2 and J usage is TRBJ2-2, with D tentatively TRBD2 (6 bases). CDR3 length: 16 amino acids. Trimming took 0 bases from V and 6 from J, leaving 14 bases between them. The germline CDR1 and CDR2 sequences are LGHNA and YNFKEQ. The CDR3: CASSQDGLGGAGELFF. DNA for the CDR3: TGTGCCAGCAGCCAAGATGGGTTGGGCGGGGCCGGGGAGCTGTTTTTT.

This clone was seen ten or more times. The rearrangement links TRBV7-6 to TRBJ2-1, with TRBD2 matching over 11 bases. This CDR3 is 19 amino acids long. Germline loops: CDR1 SGHVS, CDR2 FNYEAQ. The V segment lost 1 base and the J segment 4 bases; nucleotides outside the gene matches: 12. CDR3 DNA sequence: TGTGCCAGCAGCTTAGGTGCTAGCGGGGGGCCCGCCTGGTACAATGAGCAGTTCTTC. It encodes CASSLGASGGPAWYNEQFF.

This clone was recorded many times. Here the CDR3 reads CASSKGAFREAGEQYF. CDR3 DNA sequence: TGTGCCAGCAGCAAAGGTGCCTTTCGGGAGGCTGGGGAGCAGTACTTC. The chain uses TRBV7-3 and TRBJ2-7; 7 bases map to TRBD2. In germline, CDR1 is SGHTA, CDR2 FQGTGA. V gave up 5 bases and J gave up 7 bases; unmatched junction bases: 17. CDR3 length: 16 residues.

A remark on this clone: This probably arose from a read error, given a far larger clone one base away. V is TRBV6-5 and J is TRBJ1-1, with D uncertain. V dropped 5 bases and J dropped 0 bases, with 4 bases sitting between them. Germline lookup yields CDR1 MNHEY and CDR2 SVGAGI. The CDR3 covers 12 residues. The CDR3 reads CASSDMNTEAFF. In nucleotides, the CDR3 is TGTGCCAGCAGTGACATGAACACTGAAGCTTTCTTT.

This clone was counted at least ten times. The chain joins TRBV6-5 to TRBJ1-2; D not certain. The germline gives CDR1 MNHEY, CDR2 SVGAGI. The CDR3 is 14 amino acids. V lost 0 bases to trimming and J lost 2 bases, with 7 bases between them. CDR3 coding DNA: TGTGCCAGCAGTTACTCGGCAGGAAACTATGGCTACACCTTC. This translates into CASSYSAGNYGYTF.

This clone was detected ten times or more. The chain joins TRBV7-9 to TRBJ1-1, with D maybe TRBD1 (5 bases). Germline CDR1 is SEHNR and CDR2 is FQNEAQ (reference sequence). The CDR3 is 15 amino acids. The V end was cut by 1 base, the J end by 1 base, with 10 bases between. The CDR3 nucleotides read TGTGCCAGCAGCTTAGAACGGGGGGAGAACACTGAAGCTTTCTTT. It encodes CASSLERGENTEAFF.

This clone was detected many times. This chain uses TRBV28 with TRBJ2-1; 9 bases match TRBD1. CDR3 length: 17 residues. The V segment lost 4 bases and the J segment 0 bases; nucleotides outside the gene matches: 7. CDR1 is MDHEN and CDR2 is SYDVKM in the germline V gene. CDR3 DNA sequence: TGTGCCAGCAGTTCCCCGGGGACAGGGAGCTCCTACAATGAGCAGTTCTTC. Amino acid sequence: CASSSPGTGSSYNEQFF.

This clone was seen many times. The chain carries TRBV30 and TRBJ1-5; 8 bases are shared with TRBD1. Per germline, CDR1 GTSNPN and CDR2 SVGIG (reference sequence). Losses at the gene ends were 2 bases for V and 4 bases for J; bases not matched to a gene: 13. The CDR3 runs to 17 residues. In DNA, the CDR3 is TGTGCCTGGAGTCCCCCGCCTGGACAGGGTAAAAATCAGCCCCAGCATTTT. Protein product: CAWSPPPGQGKNQPQHF.

The table lists this clone with many counts. The chain couples TRBV11-1 to TRBJ2-1; TRBD2 agrees at 8 bases. Germline CDR1 reads SGHAT; CDR2 reads FQDESV (reference sequence). Trimming took 3 bases from V and 6 from J; bases not matched to a gene: 10. This CDR3 region has 16 residues. In DNA, the CDR3 is TGTGCCAGCAGCTTGAGAGGCGGGGGGCGGCCCAATGAGCAGTTCTTC. This gives the protein CASSLRGGGRPNEQFF.

This clone was detected many times. The chain carries TRBV5-1 and TRBJ2-6; 12 positions match TRBD1. J was trimmed by 0 bases and V by 4 bases; bases with no gene match: 8. The CDR3 totals 19 residues. The germline V gene has CDR1 SGHRS and CDR2 YFSETQ. Here the CDR3 reads CASSHLPGQGASGANVLTF. CDR3 nucleotide sequence: TGCGCCAGCAGCCACCTCCCGGGACAGGGGGCCTCTGGGGCCAACGTCCTGACTTTC.

Many counts were recorded for this clone. V gene TRBV27 combines with J gene TRBJ2-2; unclear D gene. The CDR3 is 18 amino acids. Germline V gives CDR1 MNHEY, CDR2 SMNVEV (reference sequence). V dropped 1 base and J dropped 0 bases, with 15 bases sitting between them. CDR3 DNA sequence: TGTGCCAGCAGTTTATTTCCCCCCGAGGTGGCGAACACCGGGGAGCTGTTTTTT. Amino acids: CASSLFPPEVANTGELFF.

This clone was detected many times. The J gene is TRBJ2-7, the V gene TRBV7-2; 10 nucleotides agree with TRBD1. Germline trimming cut 3 bases from V and 4 bases from J; bases unmatched to any gene: 9. Germline V CDR1 and CDR2: SGHTA, FQGNSA. This CDR3 has 16 residues. CDR3 amino acids: CASSLTGGLSPYEQYF. In nucleotides, the CDR3 is TGTGCCAGCAGCTTGACAGGGGGCCTTTCCCCTTACGAGCAGTACTTC. The variable domain in full, with the rest retrieved from reference TRBV7-2 and TRBJ2-7, is GAGVSQSPSNKVTEKGKDVELRCDPISGHTALYWYRQSLGQGLEFLIYFQGNSAPDKSGLPSDRFSAERTGGSVSTLTIQRTQQEDSAVYLCASSLTGGLSPYEQYFGPGTRLTVT.

In this sample, this clone turned up many times. The genes are TRBV19 and TRBJ2-7; 9 nucleotides line up with TRBD2. The CDR3 loop spans 16 amino acids. V trimming: 5 bases; J trimming: 3 bases; junction bases outside the gene matches: 11. CDR1 LNHDA and CDR2 SQIVND come from the germline V gene (reference sequence). Written as DNA, the CDR3 is TGTGCCAGTAGTCACGAAGGGGCTAGCGGGAACTACGAGCAGTACTTC. Its translation is CASSHEGASGNYEQYF.

This clone occurred many times. V and J are TRBV6-5 and TRBJ1-2, with a possible D match to TRBD1 (5 bases). Germline V gene lookup returns CDR1 MNHEY and CDR2 SVGAGI. This CDR3 region has 13 residues. V lost 7 bases, J lost 3 bases, and 12 bases lay in between. The CDR3 DNA reads TGTGCCAGCAAACTCGGGACTTACTATGGCTACACCTTC. Its protein is CASKLGTYYGYTF.

This clone was seen at least ten times. The genes are TRBV30 and TRBJ1-1; possible D gene TRBD1, 5 bases. This CDR3 comprises 13 residues. CDR1 and CDR2 (germline): GTSNPN, SVGIG (reference sequence). Trimming stripped 4 bases from V and 5 bases from J, with 14 bases between. CDR3: CAWKKTGRTEAFF. The CDR3 DNA follows: TGTGCCTGGAAGAAAACAGGTAGGACTGAAGCTTTCTTT.

At least ten counts were recorded for this clone. The chain employs TRBV7-2 and TRBJ1-5; unclear D gene. The germline V and J ends were trimmed by 2 bases and 3 bases, with 5 bases remaining between them. The CDR3 spans 13 residues. The germline V gene encodes CDR1 SGHTA and CDR2 FQGNSA. In nucleotides, the CDR3 is TGTGCCAGCAGCTTATCTACCAATCAGCCCCAGCATTTT. It is translated as CASSLSTNQPQHF.